This entry describes one TCR beta chain. The antigen remains unidentified. The data originate from a study of T cell repertoires in cytomegalovirus infection. Across the study: Public TCR beta signatures indicated both CMV infection and matching HLA type.

TCRdb passed the reads through MiXCR, listing each CDR3 protein once. The sample consists of about 920,000 distinct CDR3 sequences, less than 40% of them appearing once. This CDR3 has 14 residues. Germline CDR1 DFQATT, CDR2 SNEGSKA (reference sequence). Losses at the gene ends were 3 bases for V and 7 bases for J; bases not matched to a gene: 8. This receptor was obtained from a human donor in good health (CMV status not recorded). Some clones in this sample may be carry-over from other donors' samples. The gene calls are TRBV20-1 and TRBJ1-4, with TRBD1 matching over 7 bases. The material was cultured CD8+ T cells from PBMCs, obtained from culture after CMV antigen stimulation. In nucleotides, the CDR3 is TGCAGTGCTAGTTACAGGGGTTATGGTGAAAAACTGTTTTTT. As protein: CSASYRGYGEKLFF.